The entry below gives a single T cell receptor beta chain sequence along with its context. As yet, its antigen is unknown. Other DNA sequences from this sample encode an identical CDR3 as well. TCRdb's copy holds only in-frame clones and misses some; the assay was immunoSEQ multiplex PCR. The sample lists 2 million to 2.5 million clones, just under 95% occurring once. These data originate in a study of shared clonotypes between healthy human individuals. Study conclusions and caveats: Tissues were not sampled, only blood, and their repertoires likely differ.

The V and J ends lost 0 bases and 2 bases respectively, with 10 bases between them. The CDR3 sequence is 15 residues long. Germline V gene data show CDR1 as SGHRS and CDR2 as YFSETQ. Every one of the donors was a Caucasian adult that lived in Nashville, Tennessee. What was sequenced was naive CD4+ T cells from PBMCs. Indicated subset: CD45RA+ positively selected. V and J are TRBV5-1 and TRBJ2-3; the D gene is possibly TRBD2 (6 bases). The receptor was derived from a young man in good health. Some clones in this sample may be carry-over from other donors' samples. The CDR3 bases are TGCGCCAGCAGCTTGGCCGGGGGTCTCACAGATACGCAGTATTTT. It yields the protein CASSLAGGLTDTQYF.